This T cell receptor beta chain emerged from a study of T cell clonotyping in hematopoietic cell transplantation. Assay: immunoSEQ multiplex PCR; the TCRdb copy retains only in-frame clones and omits some. The sample has roughly 50,000 clones, more than 75% seen once. The time point: recipient sample about 28 days before transplant, after cytoreduction. V shed 0 bases and J shed 2 bases, with 8 bases lying between them. The CDR3 length is 14 residues. Germline lookup yields CDR1 ENHRY and CDR2 SYGVKD. The genes are TRBV10-3 and TRBJ2-7; D is uncertain. The specimen was peripheral blood mononuclear cells, collected before stem cell transplant. This receptor was taken from a man between 60 and 75 years old with biphenotypic leukemia. Some clones in this sample may be carry-over from other donors' samples. As DNA, the CDR3 is TGTGCCATCAGTGAGTCGATTGGGCCCTACGAGCAGTACTTC. Translation gives CAISESIGPYEQYF.